The source of this T cell receptor (beta chain) is a study of T cell responses to AZD1222 COVID-19 vaccine. A single count supports this clone. Its antigen is still unknown. The assay was immunoSEQ multiplex PCR, and TCRdb's table has in-frame clones only and misses some. The data hold 150,000 to 200,000 clones, with just over 90% observed a single time. Study-level points and caveats: Just a handful of AZD1222 recipients tested seropositive at baseline. The study found vaccine-associated CD4 TCRs spanning spike, dominant at 160-218 and 743-854. Mostly white British, mostly female donors; authors suggested clonal diversity may be underestimated.

This TCR was recovered from an adult who received the MenACWY meningococcal vaccine as a control. The material was peripheral blood, obtained 28 days after the second dose of the MenACWY control vaccine.

This CDR3 reads CASRLGQDPGNTIYF. CDR3 nucleotide sequence: TGTGCAAGTCGCTTAGGACAGGACCCTGGAAACACCATATATTTT. The V and J genes are TRBV12-2 and TRBJ1-3; the table's D gene call, TRBD1, was not cross checked with the DNA. TRBV12-2 counts as a pseudogene. The CDR3 has 15 amino acids.